Sequencing of this TCR beta chain was carried out in a study of blood T cell repertoires in COVID-19. This clone was seen just once. Data came from immunoSEQ multiplex PCR; TCRdb stores just in-frame clones and leaves some out. This table holds 130,000 to 150,000 clones, around 87% found once. The germline CDR1 and CDR2 sequences are SGDLS and YYNGEE. Trimming removed 0 bases at V and 5 bases at J, with 11 bases between. This CDR3 region has 14 residues. The origin of this receptor is a woman aged 45-65 years with active or convalescent COVID-19. The sequenced sample consisted of peripheral blood. V gene TRBV9 combines with J gene TRBJ1-1; D gene unclear. This chain's CDR3 is CASSVGPGMTEAFF. DNA of the CDR3: TGTGCCAGCAGCGTAGGCCCGGGTATGACTGAAGCTTTCTTT.